These T cell receptor beta chains were read from a single sample in a study of blood T cell repertoires in COVID-19. Sequenced by immunoSEQ multiplex PCR; TCRdb stores in-frame clones only, minus some. Of about 98,000 clones in the sample, 86% are singletons; the top ten hold 10% to 13%. Material for sequencing was peripheral blood. These receptor sequences come from a man aged 50 to 60 with acute or convalescent COVID-19. Each CDR3 is given without its conserved first and last residue. Fields, in order: J gene, V gene, clone size, CDR3 protein. Expanded clones get a size class; other rows say once, few or many, or leave the size out.

j_gene: TRBJ1-1
v_gene: TRBV7-8
abundance: NA
CDR3aa: ASSSRTGGNRDTEAF

j_gene: TRBJ2-7
v_gene: TRBV18
abundance: NA
CDR3aa: ASSQGGSGSIKGEQY

j_gene: TRBJ2-4
v_gene: TRBV19
abundance: once
CDR3aa: ASSRGQGADIQY

j_gene: TRBJ1-2
v_gene: TRBV3-1/TRBV3-2
abundance: NA
CDR3aa: ASSQGKNRAGYGYT

j_gene: TRBJ2-1
v_gene: TRBV5-1
abundance: NA
CDR3aa: ASRVEGGSYNEQF

j_gene: TRBJ2-7
v_gene: TRBV10-3
abundance: NA
CDR3aa: AISRTGGNEQY

j_gene: TRBJ2-1
v_gene: TRBV3-1/TRBV3-2
abundance: few
CDR3aa: ASSQGTSGKSSYNEQF

j_gene: TRBJ1-5
v_gene: TRBV19
abundance: once
CDR3aa: ASLVSTGAIGQPQH

j_gene: TRBJ1-1
v_gene: TRBV6-5
abundance: NA
CDR3aa: ASRAPGGNTEAF

j_gene: TRBJ2-5
v_gene: TRBV29-1
abundance: NA
CDR3aa: SVEGGDRGRAQY

j_gene: TRBJ2-3
v_gene: TRBV13
abundance: NA
CDR3aa: ASSFPQGQGAGTDTQY

j_gene: TRBJ2-5
v_gene: TRBV2
abundance: NA
CDR3aa: ASSGGPQY

j_gene: TRBJ1-4
v_gene: TRBV6-5
abundance: NA
CDR3aa: ASTTGHEKLF

j_gene: TRBJ2-5
v_gene: TRBV6-5
abundance: NA
CDR3aa: ASSNRDYQETQY

j_gene: TRBJ1-5
v_gene: TRBV2
abundance: NA
CDR3aa: ASSSLTVSNQPQH

j_gene: TRBJ1-5
v_gene: TRBV18
abundance: NA
CDR3aa: ASSAKLPGTGGQPQH

j_gene: TRBJ1-2
v_gene: TRBV4-1
abundance: NA
CDR3aa: ASSQDVGLGRANYGYT

j_gene: TRBJ1-5
v_gene: TRBV19
abundance: few
CDR3aa: ASSIIRQDNQPQH

j_gene: TRBJ1-1
v_gene: TRBV19
abundance: NA
CDR3aa: ASRASGGGILTEAF

j_gene: TRBJ1-1
v_gene: TRBV5-1
abundance: NA
CDR3aa: ASSLPGGRNTEAF

j_gene: TRBJ1-1
v_gene: TRBV2
abundance: NA
CDR3aa: ASSFTWRTEAF

j_gene: TRBJ2-3
v_gene: TRBV9
abundance: many
CDR3aa: ASSVGHRDTDTQY

j_gene: TRBJ1-2
v_gene: TRBV5-4
abundance: NA
CDR3aa: ASSLGQDRHYGYT

j_gene: TRBJ1-2
v_gene: TRBV12-3/TRBV12-4
abundance: NA
CDR3aa: ASSLRVRGYT

j_gene: TRBJ1-6
v_gene: TRBV7-9
abundance: NA
CDR3aa: ASSLQGNQPPLH

j_gene: TRBJ2-2
v_gene: TRBV9
abundance: NA
CDR3aa: ASSVEVLAGAGELF

j_gene: TRBJ2-2
v_gene: TRBV28
abundance: NA
CDR3aa: ASSLGTGVLLAGNTGELF

j_gene: TRBJ1-2
v_gene: TRBV5-5
abundance: once
CDR3aa: ASSLGQNFYGDYT

j_gene: TRBJ1-1
v_gene: TRBV5-5
abundance: few
CDR3aa: ASSLVNRNAEAF

j_gene: TRBJ1-2
v_gene: TRBV9
abundance: NA
CDR3aa: ASSQGGGGYGYT

j_gene: TRBJ2-6
v_gene: TRBV3-1/TRBV3-2
abundance: NA
CDR3aa: ASSRARSGANVLT

j_gene: TRBJ1-1
v_gene: TRBV12-3/TRBV12-4
abundance: NA
CDR3aa: ASNSGYTEAF

j_gene: TRBJ1-2
v_gene: TRBV6-5
abundance: NA
CDR3aa: ASSYGDRVDGYT

j_gene: TRBJ1-1
v_gene: TRBV11-2
abundance: few
CDR3aa: ASSLVRDTEAF

j_gene: TRBJ1-1
v_gene: TRBV9
abundance: NA
CDR3aa: ASSSQSWGDTEAF

j_gene: TRBJ2-3
v_gene: TRBV7-2
abundance: NA
CDR3aa: ASSGRQGTTDTQY

j_gene: TRBJ1-2
v_gene: TRBV15
abundance: NA
CDR3aa: ATSRPDRSYGYT

j_gene: TRBJ1-2
v_gene: TRBV4-1
abundance: NA
CDR3aa: ASSQPQGNRRGNNYGYT

j_gene: TRBJ2-1
v_gene: TRBV10-1
abundance: NA
CDR3aa: ASSETGWNEQF

j_gene: TRBJ1-1
v_gene: TRBV5-1
abundance: few
CDR3aa: ASSENYGDTEAF

j_gene: TRBJ2-5
v_gene: TRBV6-5
abundance: NA
CDR3aa: ASSWDRGLETQY

j_gene: TRBJ2-3
v_gene: TRBV15
abundance: few
CDR3aa: ATSSADTQY

j_gene: TRBJ2-7
v_gene: TRBV27
abundance: once
CDR3aa: ASSLLRTSGSSYEQY

j_gene: TRBJ1-2
v_gene: TRBV7-2
abundance: NA
CDR3aa: ASSVDSSPYGYT

j_gene: TRBJ2-3
v_gene: TRBV2
abundance: NA
CDR3aa: ASGRERRSTDTQY

j_gene: TRBJ1-1
v_gene: TRBV30
abundance: NA
CDR3aa: AWSLTTGGTEAF

j_gene: TRBJ1-6
v_gene: TRBV7-8
abundance: NA
CDR3aa: ASSLVSGATNSPLH